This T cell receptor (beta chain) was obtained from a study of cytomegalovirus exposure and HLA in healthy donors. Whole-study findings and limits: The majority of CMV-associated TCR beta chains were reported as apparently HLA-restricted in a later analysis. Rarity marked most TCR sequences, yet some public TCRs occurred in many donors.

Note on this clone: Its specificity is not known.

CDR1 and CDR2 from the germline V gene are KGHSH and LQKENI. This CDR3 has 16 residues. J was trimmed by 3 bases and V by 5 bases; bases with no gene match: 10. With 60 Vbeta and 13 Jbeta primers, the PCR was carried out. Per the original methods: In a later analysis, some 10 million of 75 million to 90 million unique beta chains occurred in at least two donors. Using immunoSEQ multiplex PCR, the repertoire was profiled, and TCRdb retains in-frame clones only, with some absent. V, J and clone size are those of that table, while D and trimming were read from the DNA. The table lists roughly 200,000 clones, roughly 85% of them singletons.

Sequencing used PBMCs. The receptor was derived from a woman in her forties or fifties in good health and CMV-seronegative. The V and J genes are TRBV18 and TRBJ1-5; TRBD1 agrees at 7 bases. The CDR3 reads CASSSSTGRNNQPQHF. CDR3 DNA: TGTGCCAGCTCATCATCGACAGGGCGGAACAATCAGCCCCAGCATTTT.